The table lists the clone carrying this T cell receptor beta chain with a few counts. Its antigen is not identified. The source of the sample is a study of shared clonotypes between healthy human individuals. Across the study: Serving as donors were two women and three men, whose ages spanned 18 to 49.

Once extracted for a subset, genomic DNA was divided evenly among several immunoSEQ plates. The table came from immunoSEQ multiplex PCR; TCRdb's copy has only in-frame clones and leaves some out. Here the sample spans fewer than 400,000 clones, less than 85% being singletons. Germline loops: CDR1 SQVTM, CDR2 ANQGSEA. The CDR3 totals 11 residues. V was cut by 7 bases and J by 3 bases, with 9 bases left in between. Study-wide results and limits: Blood was the only sampled material, and tissue repertoires likely differ. A generally larger estimated richness was seen in naive subsets than in memory subsets.

The TCR originated in a man aged 25 to 40 in good health. The specimen was memory CD4+ T cells sorted from blood. Subset described: CD45RA-negative fraction. The V gene is TRBV29-1, the J gene TRBJ1-2; D is unresolved. The CDR3 DNA reads TGCAGCGCCTTGTCGGACTATGGCTACACCTTC. Encoded protein: CSALSDYGYTF.